The 27 T cell receptor beta chains below all came from one sample that was sequenced in a study of T-cell reconstitution after alpha-beta-depleted transplantation in children. TCRbeta library preparation incorporated unique molecular identifiers. Using its own MiXCR run on the PCR reads, TCRdb lists one record per CDR3 protein. The sample contains more than 500,000 distinct CDR3 sequences, 10% to 12% of which appear only once. Sequencing used PBMCs, mostly from graft donor cells, obtained 180 days after TCRalphabeta/CD19-depleted stem cell transplant. The receptors come from a female patient aged 2-10 years who had a stem cell transplant for aplastic anemia, so the T cells may come from the graft donor.

This clonotype has more than one count but fewer than ten. The chain recombines TRBV9 with TRBJ1-5, with a weak D call TRBD1 (5 bases). V lost 6 bases and J lost 1, with 11 bases in between. The V gene's germline CDR1 is SGDLS and CDR2 YYNGEE. The CDR3 length is 14 residues. The CDR3 DNA follows: TGTGCCAGCAATGGGGGAGCAAGCAATCAGCCCCAGCATTTT. Translated, it gives CASNGGASNQPQHF.

The chain joins TRBV28 to TRBJ1-2; D perhaps matches TRBD1 (6 bases). The CDR3 contains 17 residues. V was trimmed by 3 bases and J by 4 bases, leaving 21 bases between them. CDR1 MDHEN and CDR2 SYDVKM come from the germline V gene. The CDR3 DNA is TGTGCCAGCAGTTTTGCCCCGGGGGCAGGGGAAACCTATGGCTACACCTTC. This translates into CASSFAPGAGETYGYTF.

This clonotype was recorded a few times. The CDR3, as DNA: TGTGCCAGCAGTCCTATTATATGGGACGAGCAGTACTTC. Its protein is CASSPIIWDEQYF. The chain links TRBV27 to TRBJ2-7; D gene unclear. CDR1 and CDR2 from the germline V gene are MNHEY and SMNVEV (reference sequence). This CDR3 is built from 13 residues. Trimming cost V 5 bases and J 5 bases, with 13 bases left between them.

The rearrangement joins TRBV6-5 to TRBJ2-1; D perhaps matches TRBD2 (6 bases). The CDR3 runs 16 residues. Germline V gives CDR1 MNHEY, CDR2 SVGAGI. V gave up 0 bases and J gave up 6 bases, with 15 bases separating them. In DNA, the CDR3 is TGTGCCAGCAGTTACTCCGCCGGGAGCCAAAGCAATGAGCAGTTCTTC. Translation: CASSYSAGSQSNEQFF.

The V call is TRBV5-1, the J call TRBJ2-7, with TRBD1 matching 9 bases. J lost 2 bases, V lost 7 bases, and 10 bases had no gene match. Germline CDR1 SGHRS, CDR2 YFSETQ. CDR3 length: 15 residues. CDR3 sequence (DNA): TGCGCCAGCCGCCAGGGACAGGGAGGCCCCTACGAGCAGTACGTC. Protein: CASRQGQGGPYEQYV.

This clonotype was counted many times. This chain links TRBV15 with TRBJ2-3, with 7 bases fitting TRBD2. V lost 0 bases and J lost 0; bases outside the gene matches: 3. From germline, CDR1 is LNHNV and CDR2 YYDKDF (reference sequence). This CDR3 comprises 16 residues. CDR3 region: CATSRDSGLSTDTQYF. As DNA, the CDR3 is TGTGCCACCAGCAGAGATAGCGGGCTAAGCACAGATACGCAGTATTTT. The complete variable domain, with remaining parts taken from reference TRBV15 and TRBJ2-3, reads DAMVIQNPRYQVTQFGKPVTLSCSQTLNHNVMYWYQQKSSQAPKLLFHYYDKDFNNEADTPDNFQSRRPNTSFCFLDIRSPGLGDTAMYLCATSRDSGLSTDTQYFGPGTRLTVL.

The chain has TRBV12-3 or TRBV12-4 and TRBJ1-1; 7 bases are shared with TRBD1. The CDR3 totals 15 residues. J lost 0 bases, V lost 4 bases, and 5 bases had no gene match. CDR3 sequence (DNA): TGTGCCAGCAGTTATAGGGGGCCCATGAACACTGAAGCTTTCTTT. Translating it yields CASSYRGPMNTEAFF.

This clonotype came up many times. The genes are TRBV5-1 and TRBJ2-4; D could derive from TRBD1 or TRBD2 (5 bases each). Germline V gives CDR1 SGHRS, CDR2 YFSETQ. The CDR3 loop spans 15 amino acids. The V gene lost 0 bases and the J gene lost 2 bases, with 9 bases spanning the gap. CDR3 bases: TGCGCCAGCAGCTTGGCCGAGGGGACCAAAAACATTCAGTACTTC. Protein sequence: CASSLAEGTKNIQYF.

The chain links TRBV20-1 to TRBJ2-7; 11 bases are shared with TRBD1. The CDR3 is 12 amino acids. V was clipped by 5 bases and J by 4 bases; unmatched bases: 1. Germline V CDR1 and CDR2: DFQATT, SNEGSKA (reference sequence). Here the CDR3 reads CSAGQGAYEQYV. CDR3 coding DNA: TGCAGTGCTGGACAGGGGGCGTACGAGCAGTACGTC.

This clonotype turned up a few times. The chain combines TRBV15 with TRBJ2-7; no clear D. V gave up 2 bases and J gave up 6 bases, with 11 bases separating them. The CDR3 is 13 residues long. Looked up from germline, CDR1 is LNHNV and CDR2 is YYDKDF (reference sequence). The DNA of the CDR3 is TGTGCCACCAGCAGACTAGGGATCGCCGAGCAGTACTTC. Its translation: CATSRLGIAEQYF.

Many counts were recorded for this clonotype. This chain links TRBV5-1 with TRBJ2-7, with a tentative D call TRBD2 (5 bases). CDR1 and CDR2 (germline): SGHRS, YFSETQ. This CDR3 is 14 amino acids long. V was trimmed by 3 bases and J by 2 bases, leaving 12 bases between them. CDR3 residues: CASSSGLPTYEQYF. CDR3 in DNA: TGCGCCAGCAGCTCCGGACTCCCTACCTACGAGCAGTACTTC. Looking up the rest from reference TRBV5-1 and TRBJ2-7 gives the full variable domain: KAGVTQTPRYLIKTRGQQVTLSCSPISGHRSVSWYQQTPGQGLQFLFEYFSETQRNKGNFPGRFSGRQFSNSRSEMNVSTLELGDSALYLCASSSGLPTYEQYFGPGTRLTVT.

This chain joins TRBV5-1 and TRBJ2-2; D is uncertain. With 3 bases removed from V and 3 bases from J, the gap between germline ends came to 9 bases. There are 14 residues in the CDR3. Germline values: CDR1 SGHRS, CDR2 YFSETQ. CDR3 sequence reads: CASSWIGYTGELFF. CDR3 nucleotide sequence: TGCGCCAGCAGCTGGATCGGATACACCGGGGAGCTGTTTTTT.

This clonotype was counted ten times or more. The chain uses TRBV29-1 and TRBJ2-1; 9 positions match TRBD2. V dropped 0 bases and J dropped 6; count of bases not matched to a gene: 6. The germline V gene has CDR1 SQVTM and CDR2 ANQGSEA. The CDR3 loop spans 15 amino acids. The CDR3: CSVEDRGGRGNEQFF. CDR3 DNA: TGCAGCGTTGAAGATCGGGGCGGGAGGGGCAATGAGCAGTTCTTC.

Only a few counts were recorded for this clonotype. The chain couples TRBV11-3 to TRBJ2-2; 7 bases match TRBD1. CDR1 and CDR2 (germline): SGHNT, YENEEA. The length of the CDR3 is 16 residues. The ends lost 6 bases at V and 0 bases at J; junction bases unmatched: 7. The CDR3 protein is CASRRGGIANTGELFF. The CDR3, as DNA: TGTGCCAGCAGAAGAGGGGGCATCGCGAACACCGGGGAGCTGTTTTTT.

The J gene is TRBJ2-7, the V gene TRBV7-3, with 11 bases fitting TRBD2. The CDR3 is made up of 21 amino acids. Germline lookup yields CDR1 SGHTA and CDR2 FQGTGA. V gave up 1 base and J gave up 4 bases; unmatched junction bases: 21. The CDR3 is CASSLKLYPKLAGAGHYEQYF. CDR3 in DNA: TGTGCCAGCAGCTTAAAGCTCTACCCCAAACTAGCGGGAGCAGGTCATTACGAGCAGTACTTC.

The V and J genes are TRBV6-5 and TRBJ1-2, with D uncertain. V lost 2 bases, J lost 6 bases, and 16 bases lay in between. The CDR3 is made up of 15 amino acids. Germline V gene sequence: CDR1 MNHEY, CDR2 SVGAGI. DNA of the CDR3: TGTGCCAGCAGTTACGAGTCCCTCGGGGTTGATGGCTACACCTTC. Translating it yields CASSYESLGVDGYTF.

The CDR3 region is CASSLNSNYGYTF. CDR3 coding DNA: TGCGCCAGCAGCTTGAACAGCAACTATGGCTACACCTTC. The J gene is TRBJ1-2, the V gene TRBV5-1; D unclear. This CDR3 contains 13 residues. The germline V gene has CDR1 SGHRS and CDR2 YFSETQ. Between the trimmed V and J ends, which lost 1 base and 2 bases, there was a span of 6 bases.

This clonotype was seen a few times. The chain uses TRBV20-1 and TRBJ1-3, with a weak D call TRBD1 (6 bases). The CDR3 is 14 amino acids. Germline V gene sequence: CDR1 DFQATT, CDR2 SNEGSKA (reference sequence). The V end lost 6 bases, the J end lost 2 bases, and 14 bases lay between the germline ends. The CDR3 DNA reads TGCAGTGCCCCGGGGGCTAAAGCTGGAAACACCATATATTTT. Translation: CSAPGAKAGNTIYF.

This clonotype has just a few counts. This chain uses TRBV29-1 with TRBJ2-1; tentative D call: TRBD2 (5 bases). The length of the CDR3 is 11 residues. The germline CDR1 and CDR2 sequences are SQVTM and ANQGSEA. V lost 7 bases to trimming and J lost 9 bases, with 13 bases between them. In DNA form, the CDR3 reads TGCAGCGGGCAGGAGGTTGGTGAGCAGTTCTTC. This sequence encodes CSGQEVGEQFF.

The table lists this clonotype with a few counts. The genes are TRBV11-2 and TRBJ2-2, with D possibly matching TRBD2 (6 bases). V lost 2 bases and J 0 bases, leaving 10 bases between the germline ends. This CDR3 spans 16 amino acids. The germline V gene has CDR1 SGHAT and CDR2 FQNNGV. The CDR3 DNA follows: TGTGCCAGCAGCTTAAGAGCGGGTGCGAACACCGGGGAGCTGTTTTTT. Its translation: CASSLRAGANTGELFF.

The table lists this clonotype with a few counts. V is TRBV4-3 and J is TRBJ2-7; the match to TRBD1 covers 7 bases. With V trimmed by 0 bases and J by 5 bases, 16 bases remained unmatched. Germline-derived CDR1 and CDR2 are LGHNA and YSLEER. CDR3 length: 18 amino acids. CDR3 coding DNA: TGCGCCAGCAGCCAAGATAGGGTGGGACAGTTGACTTCGGACGAGCAGTACTTC. As protein: CASSQDRVGQLTSDEQYF.

This rearrangement joins TRBV15 to TRBJ2-2, with 7 bases identical to TRBD2. Germline CDR1 reads LNHNV; CDR2 reads YYDKDF (reference sequence). The ends lost 0 bases at V and 4 bases at J; junction bases unmatched: 8. The length of the CDR3 is 17 residues. The CDR3 nucleotides read TGTGCCACCAGCAGAGATATGGGAGGGCCAAGCACCGGGGAGCTGTTTTTT. Its protein is CATSRDMGGPSTGELFF.

A single count supports this clonotype. The rearrangement joins TRBV19 to TRBJ2-2; no clear D gene. V was clipped by 8 bases and J by 6 bases, with 4 bases between them. The CDR3 is 10 amino acids. Looked up from germline, CDR1 is LNHDA and CDR2 is SQIVND (reference sequence). In DNA, the CDR3 is TGTGCCAGTGGATCCGGGGAGCTGTTTTTT. It translates to CASGSGELFF.

V gene TRBV4-3 combines with J gene TRBJ1-6; 7 nucleotides match TRBD1. The CDR3 contains 16 residues. Germline V CDR1 and CDR2: LGHNA, YSLEER. The V and J ends lost 1 base and 6 bases, in that order; junction bases with no gene match: 6. CDR3 loop: CASSQAPTGFNSPLHF. The CDR3, as DNA: TGCGCCAGCAGCCAAGCCCCGACAGGGTTTAATTCACCCCTCCACTTT.

This clonotype was observed a handful of times. This sequence joins TRBV29-1 and TRBJ1-1; tentatively, D is TRBD1 (5 bases). Germline CDR1 SQVTM, CDR2 ANQGSEA. V lost 3 bases, J lost 7 bases, and 21 bases lay in between. The CDR3 runs to 15 residues. CDR3 sequence (DNA): TGCAGCGTTGACGCGGGTGGGGCAGGGACCTTTGAAGCTTTCTTT. It is translated as CSVDAGGAGTFEAFF. Using reference TRBV29-1 and TRBJ1-1 for the parts outside the CDR3, the full variable domain is SAVISQKPSRDICQRGTSLTIQCQVDSQVTMMFWYRQQPGQSLTLIATANQGSEATYESGFVIDKFPISRPNLTFSTLTVSNMSPEDSSIYLCSVDAGGAGTFEAFFGQGTRLTVV.

The sample holds one count of this clonotype. An end of the junction does not agree with germline; a read error may underlie this. This chain uses TRBV9 with TRBJ2-1; TRBD2 aligns across 7 bases. The CDR3 is 13 residues long. The germline V gene encodes CDR1 SGDLS and CDR2 YYNGEE. The CDR3 nucleotides are TGTGCCAGCAGCATTGGGGGGGTCCCTGAGCAGTCCTTC. It yields the protein CASSIGGVPEQSF.

The J gene is TRBJ1-1, the V gene TRBV20-1; D call uncertain. With 0 bases removed from V and 3 bases from J, the gap between germline ends came to 11 bases. CDR1 and CDR2 (germline): DFQATT, SNEGSKA (reference sequence). There are 14 residues in the CDR3. CDR3 amino acids: CSARDSAGDTEAFF. The DNA for the CDR3 is TGCAGTGCTAGAGATTCTGCTGGGGACACTGAAGCTTTCTTT.